This T cell receptor beta chain originates from a study of coeliac disease. The assay was immunoSEQ multiplex PCR, and TCRdb's table has in-frame clones only and misses some. The top ten hold 15% to 20% of the sample, which has about 6,500 clones, less than 80% seen once. The J segment lost 9 bases and the V segment lost 9 bases, leaving 14 bases of the junction unmatched. The CDR3 totals 15 residues. Per germline, CDR1 LNHDA and CDR2 SQIVND (reference sequence). The V call is TRBV19, the J call TRBJ1-6; 7 bases map to TRBD1. This TCR derives from a man aged 55-75 years with celiac disease on a gluten-free diet. Sequenced: lymphocytes from the gut lamina propria. The CDR3 region has the DNA TGTGCCAGCAAGGTTGGACAGGACGTTGGTTCACCCCTCCACTTT. This codes for CASKVGQDVGSPLHF.